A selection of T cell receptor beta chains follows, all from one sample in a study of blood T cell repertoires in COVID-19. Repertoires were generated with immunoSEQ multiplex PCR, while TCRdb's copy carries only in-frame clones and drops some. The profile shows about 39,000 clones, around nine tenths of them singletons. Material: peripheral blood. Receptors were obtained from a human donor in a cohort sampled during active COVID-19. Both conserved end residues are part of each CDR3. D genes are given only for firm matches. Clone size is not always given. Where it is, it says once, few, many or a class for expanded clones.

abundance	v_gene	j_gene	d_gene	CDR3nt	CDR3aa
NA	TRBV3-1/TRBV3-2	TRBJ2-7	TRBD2	TGTGCCAGCAGCCATGTAGCGGGTTCCTACGAGCAGTACTTC	CASSHVAGSYEQYF
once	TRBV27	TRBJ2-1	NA	TGTGCCAGCAGTGCCAGATTCTCGGGTAGCAATGAGCAGTTCTTC	CASSARFSGSNEQFF
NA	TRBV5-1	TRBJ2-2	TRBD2	TGCGCCAGCAGCTTGACTAGCGGTGTCACCGGGGAGCTGTTTTTT	CASSLTSGVTGELFF
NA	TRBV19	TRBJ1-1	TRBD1	TGTGCCAGTAGCAAACAGGGGGCGGTTCGGACTGAAGCTTTCTTT	CASSKQGAVRTEAFF
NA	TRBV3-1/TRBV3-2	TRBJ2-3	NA	TGTGCCAGCAGCCAAGATAACGGGGATACGCAGTATTTT	CASSQDNGDTQYF
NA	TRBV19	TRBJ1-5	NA	TGTGCCAGTAGTATAGAACATAGGCAGCGTCAAGTGCCCCAGCATTTT	CASSIEHRQRQVPQHF
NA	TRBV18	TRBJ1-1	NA	TGTGCCAGCTCACCCGGAACCGGGACACTGAACACTGAAGCTTTCTTT	CASSPGTGTLNTEAFF
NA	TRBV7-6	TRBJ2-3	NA	TGTGCCTCCGGAGGGGGCGAGGGGACAGATACGCAGTATTTT	CASGGGEGTDTQYF
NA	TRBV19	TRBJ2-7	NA	TGTGCCAGTAGTACGTACTGGACAGAAACCTACGAGCAGTACTTC	CASSTYWTETYEQYF
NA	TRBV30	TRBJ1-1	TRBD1	TGTGCCTGGAGTTTGATCCGACAGGGCAACACTGAAGCTTTCTTT	CAWSLIRQGNTEAFF
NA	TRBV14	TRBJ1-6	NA	TGTGCCAGCAGCCAAGGGGGGCACTATAATTCACCCCTCCACTTT	CASSQGGHYNSPLHF
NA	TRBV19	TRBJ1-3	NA	TGTGCCAGTAGTATATCAGTCTTTCTTGGAAACACCATATATTTT	CASSISVFLGNTIYF